These 25 T cell receptor beta chains originate from one sample sequenced in a study of cytotoxic CD8 clonotypes in ibrutinib-treated CLL. Only in-frame clones appear in the TCRdb table, and some are missing; sequencing was by immunoSEQ multiplex PCR. The data contain tens of thousands of clones, approximately 87% of them singletons. The material sequenced was PBMCs, taken after 24 months of ibrutinib treatment. The receptors here all came from a human donor with chronic lymphocytic leukemia.

J is TRBJ2-7 and V is TRBV7-2; possible D gene TRBD2, 6 bases. V lost 5 bases and J lost 1, with 15 bases in between. The CDR3 consists of 15 residues. Germline assignment: CDR1 SGHTA and CDR2 FQGNSA. The CDR3 here is CASSRGAGFSYEQYF. The CDR3 DNA sequence: TGTGCCAGCAGCCGCGGGGCGGGATTTTCCTACGAGCAGTACTTC.

This chain uses TRBV6-1 with TRBJ1-4; the D is unclear. The V end was cut by 2 bases, the J end by 8 bases, with 3 bases between. The V gene's germline CDR1 is MNHNS and CDR2 SASEGT. There are 11 residues in the CDR3. CDR3 nucleotide sequence: TGTGCCAGCAGTGAATGGGAAAAACTGTTTTTT. It translates to CASSEWEKLFF.

This clone occurred once. V and J are TRBV4-1 and TRBJ2-1; 8 nucleotides match TRBD1. CDR1 MGHRA and CDR2 YSYEKL come from the germline V gene. Trimming at V came to 2 bases and at J to 4 bases, leaving 7 bases not matched to a gene. The CDR3 loop spans 16 amino acids. CDR3 in amino acids: CASSQRAGGLYNEQFF. In DNA, the CDR3 is TGCGCCAGCAGCCAACGGGCAGGGGGCTTGTACAATGAGCAGTTCTTC.

The chain couples TRBV6-1 to TRBJ2-7; D is undetermined. The CDR3 covers 12 residues. Germline CDR1 reads MNHNS; CDR2 reads SASEGT. V was clipped by 5 bases and J by 7 bases, with 12 bases between them. The CDR3 DNA sequence: TGTGCCAGCAGTAAAACAAGACAAGAGCAGTACTTC. Translation gives CASSKTRQEQYF.

The rearrangement links TRBV19 to TRBJ1-5; 9 bases match TRBD1. Germline trimming cut 6 bases from V and 2 bases from J; bases unmatched to any gene: 14. There are 18 residues in the CDR3. Per germline, CDR1 LNHDA and CDR2 SQIVND (reference sequence). CDR3 sequence: CASSVRDRDFSGNQPQHF. In DNA, the CDR3 is TGTGCCAGTAGCGTCCGGGACAGGGACTTCTCAGGCAATCAGCCCCAGCATTTT.

The genes are TRBV5-1 and TRBJ2-5, with a possible D match to TRBD2 (5 bases). The V and J ends lost 10 bases and 5 bases respectively, with 12 bases between them. Germline V CDR1 and CDR2: SGHRS, YFSETQ. The CDR3 totals 11 residues. The CDR3 is CAPHWRETQYF. CDR3 DNA sequence: TGCGCCCCTCACTGGAGGGAGACCCAGTACTTC. Using reference TRBV5-1 and TRBJ2-5 for the parts outside the CDR3, the full variable domain is KAGVTQTPRYLIKTRGQQVTLSCSPISGHRSVSWYQQTPGQGLQFLFEYFSETQRNKGNFPGRFSGRQFSNSRSEMNVSTLELGDSALYLCAPHWRETQYFGPGTRLLVL.

This chain joins TRBV13 and TRBJ2-2; TRBD2 matches 9 bases. Germline lookup yields CDR1 PRHDT and CDR2 FYEKMQ (reference sequence). The CDR3 runs 18 residues. V was clipped by 1 base and J by 0 bases; unmatched bases: 6. CDR3 region: CASSLALAGITNTGELFF. CDR3 bases: TGTGCCAGCAGCTTAGCTCTAGCGGGAATAACGAACACCGGGGAGCTGTTTTTT.

The V gene is TRBV7-6, the J gene TRBJ1-3; D might be TRBD1 (6 bases). The ends were cut back, 5 bases at V and 3 bases at J, with 17 bases in the middle. Germline V gene sequence: CDR1 SGHVS, CDR2 FNYEAQ. This CDR3 contains 16 residues. CDR3 DNA sequence: TGTGCCAGCAGCGACCCTACAGGGAGAGGTGGAAACACCATATATTTT. This codes for CASSDPTGRGGNTIYF.

The rearrangement links TRBV9 to TRBJ1-1; maybe TRBD1 (5 bases). Germline CDR1 is SGDLS and CDR2 is YYNGEE. The germline V and J ends were trimmed by 4 bases and 7 bases, with 11 bases remaining between them. The CDR3 totals 12 residues. This chain's CDR3 is CASSQPDSEAFF. In nucleotides, the CDR3 is TGTGCCAGCAGCCAGCCCGACAGTGAAGCTTTCTTT.

V is TRBV7-9 and J is TRBJ2-2; 9 positions agree with TRBD2. V shed 5 bases, J shed 1 base, and the junction held 2 bases outside the gene matches. The CDR3 is 15 residues long. CDR1 SEHNR and CDR2 FQNEAQ come from the germline V gene (reference sequence). CDR3 loop: CASSPTSGNTGELFF. As DNA, the CDR3 is TGTGCCAGCAGCCCGACTAGCGGGAACACCGGGGAGCTGTTTTTT.

The J gene is TRBJ2-3, the V gene TRBV2; 8 nucleotides align to TRBD2. The junction had 2 bases not matched to a gene; V was cut back by 6 bases and J by 3 bases. This CDR3 is built from 13 residues. CDR1 SNHLY and CDR2 FYNNEI come from the germline V gene. CDR3 nucleotide sequence: TGTGCCAGCAGGGAGCGGGGGACAGATACGCAGTATTTT. Translating gives CASRERGTDTQYF.

V usage is TRBV15 and J usage is TRBJ1-5, with D perhaps matching TRBD1 (5 bases). CDR3 length: 16 residues. The V and J ends lost 2 bases and 5 bases respectively, with 16 bases between them. Germline CDR1 and CDR2: LNHNV and YYDKDF (reference sequence). The DNA of the CDR3 is TGTGCCACCAGCAGACCCTCCGGGGGAAGGGATCAGCCCCAGCATTTT. Amino acids: CATSRPSGGRDQPQHF.

The J gene is TRBJ2-4, the V gene TRBV15; 7 bases map to TRBD1. Germline loops: CDR1 LNHNV, CDR2 YYDKDF (reference sequence). The CDR3 loop spans 15 amino acids. V shed 6 bases, J shed 8 bases, and the junction held 13 bases outside the gene matches. This CDR3 reads CATSPTGVSGDIQYF. For the CDR3, the DNA is TGTGCCACCAGTCCAACAGGGGTTTCGGGTGACATTCAGTACTTC.

The V call is TRBV25-1, the J call TRBJ1-1; D might be TRBD1 (5 bases). The CDR3 is 14 amino acids. Germline V gene data show CDR1 as MGHDK and CDR2 as SYGVNS. The V end lost 4 bases, the J end lost 0 bases, and 9 bases lay between the germline ends. The CDR3 sequence is CASSGVGLNTEAFF. The DNA of the CDR3 is TGTGCCAGCAGTGGAGTGGGGCTGAACACTGAAGCTTTCTTT.

This clone appeared a few times. CDR3 DNA: TGCGCCAGCAGCCAAGGAGGTCCAGGGGTGGAAAAACTGTTTTTT. This gives the protein CASSQGGPGVEKLFF. The genes are TRBV4-3 and TRBJ1-4; weak D call: TRBD1 (6 bases). The germline V gene encodes CDR1 LGHNA and CDR2 YSLEER. The CDR3 extends over 15 amino acids. V lost 1 base to trimming and J lost 8 bases, with 14 bases between them.

This chain connects TRBV6-5 to TRBJ1-4; D ambiguous. Germline V gene lookup returns CDR1 MNHEY and CDR2 SVGAGI. This CDR3 is built from 14 residues. Trimming removed 4 bases at V and 6 bases at J, with 12 bases between. The DNA of the CDR3 is TGTGCCAGCAGTTCCCGGGAGGGCTATGAAAAACTGTTTTTT. It is translated as CASSSREGYEKLFF.

This clone has a single count. This rearrangement joins TRBV18 to TRBJ2-7; D might be TRBD2 (5 bases). The CDR3 is 15 residues long. V shed 2 bases and J shed 2 bases, with 13 bases lying between them. Germline loops: CDR1 KGHSH, CDR2 LQKENI. CDR3 sequence reads: CASSPSLDSAYEQYF. As DNA, the CDR3 is TGTGCCAGCTCACCATCCTTGGACTCAGCCTACGAGCAGTACTTC.

This clone has a handful of counts. V and J are TRBV7-9 and TRBJ2-7; no reliable D call. V was trimmed by 1 base and J by 3 bases, leaving 16 bases between them. The germline V gene has CDR1 SEHNR and CDR2 FQNEAQ (reference sequence). The CDR3 extends over 16 amino acids. The CDR3 is CASSLVGWGGRYEQYF. In DNA, the CDR3 is TGTGCCAGCAGCTTAGTGGGCTGGGGTGGACGCTACGAGCAGTACTTC.

The genes are TRBV27 and TRBJ2-2; D uncertain. The ends were cut back, 6 bases at V and 7 bases at J, with 15 bases in the middle. Germline V gives CDR1 MNHEY, CDR2 SMNVEV (reference sequence). The CDR3 totals 14 residues. The CDR3 protein is CASSPRVNGGELFF. CDR3 coding DNA: TGTGCCAGCAGCCCTAGAGTCAACGGCGGGGAGCTGTTTTTT.

A few counts support this clone. The chain combines TRBV28 with TRBJ1-1; D call uncertain. Between the trimmed V and J ends, which lost 2 bases and 8 bases, there was a span of 9 bases. Germline assignment: CDR1 MDHEN and CDR2 SYDVKM. The CDR3 consists of 12 residues. CDR3 nucleotides: TGTGCCAGCAGTTTAGCCGGGGAAGAAGCTTTCTTT. Translated: CASSLAGEEAFF.

This clone turned up a few times. The chain joins TRBV5-1 to TRBJ2-7, with TRBD1 matching 10 bases. Germline CDR1 SGHRS, CDR2 YFSETQ. The CDR3 is 15 residues long. After removal of 0 bases from V and 3 bases from J, the junction contained 3 bases not matched to a gene. DNA of the CDR3: TGCGCCAGCAGCTTGGAGGGACAGGGGATCTACGAGCAGTACTTC. Residues: CASSLEGQGIYEQYF.

V and J are TRBV30 and TRBJ1-2; D uncertain. V was trimmed by 2 bases and J by 6 bases, leaving 4 bases between them. The CDR3 is made up of 10 amino acids. CDR1 is GTSNPN, CDR2 SVGIG, per germline (reference sequence). The CDR3 DNA is TGTGCCTGGAGTCCCGATGGCTACACCTTC. Translating it yields CAWSPDGYTF.

The V and J genes are TRBV29-1 and TRBJ1-1; D gene uncertain. Per the germline V gene, CDR1 is SQVTM and CDR2 is ANQGSEA. This CDR3 comprises 13 residues. Trimming took 4 bases from V and 0 from J, leaving 9 bases between them. CDR3 nucleotide sequence: TGCAGCGTTGTATCTGTGATGAACACTGAAGCTTTCTTT. As protein: CSVVSVMNTEAFF.

J is TRBJ1-5 and V is TRBV4-2, with D possibly TRBD1 on 6 matching bases. Germline V gives CDR1 LGHNA, CDR2 YNFKEQ. Trimming pared 4 bases from V and 5 bases from J, leaving 15 bases between. This CDR3 is built from 15 residues. This CDR3 is CASSLSLAGDQPQHF. The CDR3 region has the DNA TGTGCCAGCAGCCTTTCGTTGGCAGGGGATCAGCCCCAGCATTTT.

V usage is TRBV7-2 and J usage is TRBJ2-7; no clear D. Germline assignment: CDR1 SGHTA and CDR2 FQGNSA. V dropped 4 bases and J dropped 6 bases, with 13 bases sitting between them. This CDR3 comprises 13 residues. Here the CDR3 DNA reads TGTGCCAGCAGCTCCCAGCCCCTAGGCGAGCAGTACTTC. Amino acid sequence: CASSSQPLGEQYF.